The present entry profiles one TCR beta chain with its context. The source of the sample is a study of shared clonotypes between healthy human individuals. The germline V gene has CDR1 MDHEN and CDR2 SYDVKM. The V gene lost 3 bases and the J gene lost 6 bases, with 19 bases spanning the gap. The CDR3 spans 16 residues. Repertoires were generated with immunoSEQ multiplex PCR, while TCRdb's copy carries only in-frame clones and drops some. The sample lists some 300,000 clones, less than 75% occurring once. The source of this sequence is a man under 40 in good health. V gene TRBV28 combines with J gene TRBJ2-3, with a tentative D call TRBD1 (6 bases). The sample was memory CD4+ T cells sorted from blood. Described subset: CD45RA-negative fraction. The CDR3 reads CASSFWGPAGVDTQYF. The DNA of the CDR3 is TGTGCCAGCAGTTTTTGGGGCCCAGCAGGGGTGGATACGCAGTATTTT.